Sequencing of this TCR beta chain was carried out in a study of blood T cells in healthy people across ages. Turning to the study itself: Capture via template switching afforded approximately one barcoded beta molecule per two T cells. Study findings and constraints: Expanded clonotype shifts may have been confounded, as the donors had an unknown CMV status. A roughly linear fall in TCR beta diversity per million T cells was seen with increasing age.

PCR was performed a second time for about 7 to 12 cycles using a sample-barcoded 5' primer and a J-beta primer mix. TCRdb redid the calling of the 5' RACE reads with MiXCR, one entry per CDR3 protein. Among over 950,000 distinct CDR3 sequences listed, 35% to 40% were seen once. The table lists this clonotype with a few counts. Its antigen is not known. CDR3 length: 15 amino acids. V dropped 0 bases and J dropped 5; count of bases not matched to a gene: 5. Germline assignment: CDR1 SGHDT and CDR2 YYEEEE. The gene calls are TRBV5-6 and TRBJ2-3, with 8 bases identical to TRBD1. Material for sequencing was blood. The receptor comes from a man aged 18 to 29 in good health. The CDR3 DNA follows: TGTGCCAGCAGCTTGGTAGGACAGGGTGGAGATACGCAGTATTTT. Residues: CASSLVGQGGDTQYF.